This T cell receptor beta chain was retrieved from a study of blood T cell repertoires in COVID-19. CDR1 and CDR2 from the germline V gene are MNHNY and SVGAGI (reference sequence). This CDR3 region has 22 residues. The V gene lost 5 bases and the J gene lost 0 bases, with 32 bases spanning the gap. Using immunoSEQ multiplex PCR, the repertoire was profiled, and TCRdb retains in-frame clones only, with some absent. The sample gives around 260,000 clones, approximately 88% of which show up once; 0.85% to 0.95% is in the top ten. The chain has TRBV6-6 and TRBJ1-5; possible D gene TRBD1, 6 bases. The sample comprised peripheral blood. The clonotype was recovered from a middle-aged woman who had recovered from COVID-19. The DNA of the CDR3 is TGTGCCAGCAGTCCTCGGCGGGTGGGGGTTGGGGGGGGCGGCTATAGCAATCAGCCCCAGCATTTT. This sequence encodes CASSPRRVGVGGGGYSNQPQHF.